A selection of T cell receptor beta chains follows, all from one sample in a study of cytomegalovirus exposure and HLA in healthy donors. TCRdb's copy holds only in-frame clones and misses some; the assay was immunoSEQ multiplex PCR. The sample holds 110,000 or so clones, almost 75% seen once. The sample taken for sequencing was PBMCs. The receptor source for this set is a man aged 35 to 55 in good health and CMV-seronegative. CDR3s include the opening cysteine and the closing phenylalanine or tryptophan. Fields, in order: V gene, clone size, D gene, J gene, CDR3 protein, CDR3 DNA. D genes are given only for firm matches. Rows give clone size only sometimes, using once, few, many, or a class for an expanded clone.

v_gene: TRBV9; abundance: .; d_gene: .; j_gene: TRBJ2-3; CDR3aa: CASSVTGLSTDTQYF; CDR3nt: TGTGCCAGCAGCGTGACAGGTCTAAGCACAGATACGCAGTATTTT
v_gene: TRBV6-4; abundance: once; d_gene: .; j_gene: TRBJ2-7; CDR3aa: CASTLSGGGPYEQYF; CDR3nt: TGTGCCAGCACCCTCAGTGGAGGGGGCCCTTACGAGCAGTACTTC
v_gene: TRBV27; abundance: .; d_gene: .; j_gene: TRBJ2-7; CDR3aa: CASSLRLQGRYEQYF; CDR3nt: TGTGCCAGCAGTCTCCGACTCCAGGGGCGTTACGAGCAGTACTTC
v_gene: TRBV5-4; abundance: .; d_gene: .; j_gene: TRBJ1-2; CDR3aa: CASSYIQGLNYGYTF; CDR3nt: TGTGCCAGCAGCTATATCCAGGGCCTCAACTATGGCTACACCTTC
v_gene: TRBV7-6; abundance: .; d_gene: TRBD1; j_gene: TRBJ1-6; CDR3aa: CASSRDRVGSPLHF; CDR3nt: TGTGCCAGCAGCAGAGACAGGGTGGGTTCACCCCTCCACTTT
v_gene: TRBV7-9; abundance: .; d_gene: TRBD1; j_gene: TRBJ1-1; CDR3aa: CASSWSGTGTEAFF; CDR3nt: TGTGCCAGCAGCTGGTCCGGGACAGGGACTGAAGCTTTCTTT
v_gene: TRBV18; abundance: few; d_gene: .; j_gene: TRBJ1-5; CDR3aa: CASSPRTGTPYSNQPQHF; CDR3nt: TGTGCCAGCTCACCGCGAACCGGGACACCGTATAGCAATCAGCCCCAGCATTTT
v_gene: TRBV4-3; abundance: .; d_gene: .; j_gene: TRBJ1-2; CDR3aa: CASSQGGTYNYGYTF; CDR3nt: TGCGCCAGCAGCCAGGGGGGGACATATAACTATGGCTACACCTTC
v_gene: TRBV29-1; abundance: .; d_gene: TRBD1; j_gene: TRBJ2-5; CDR3aa: CSVAGQGETQYF; CDR3nt: TGCAGCGTCGCTGGACAGGGCGAGACCCAGTACTTC
v_gene: TRBV2; abundance: .; d_gene: .; j_gene: TRBJ1-1; CDR3aa: CASSEALRGREAFF; CDR3nt: TGTGCCAGCAGTGAAGCGCTTCGGGGAAGGGAAGCTTTCTTT
v_gene: TRBV7-7; abundance: .; d_gene: .; j_gene: TRBJ2-5; CDR3aa: CASSKGAAAGGETQYF; CDR3nt: TGTGCTAGCAGCAAGGGGGCCGCGGCGGGGGGAGAGACCCAGTACTTC
v_gene: TRBV4-3; abundance: .; d_gene: .; j_gene: TRBJ2-7; CDR3aa: CASGKNRINRAVLSYEQYF; CDR3nt: TGCGCCAGCGGAAAAAACAGGATCAATCGGGCGGTACTAAGCTACGAGCAGTACTTC
v_gene: TRBV4-2; abundance: .; d_gene: TRBD1; j_gene: TRBJ2-2; CDR3aa: CASSQEGGQGNTGELFF; CDR3nt: TGTGCCAGCAGCCAAGAGGGCGGACAGGGGAACACCGGGGAGCTGTTTTTT
v_gene: TRBV7-2; abundance: few; d_gene: TRBD1; j_gene: TRBJ1-1; CDR3aa: CASSQGQGGRAFF; CDR3nt: TGTGCCAGCAGCCAGGGACAGGGAGGGCGGGCTTTCTTT
v_gene: TRBV4-3; abundance: .; d_gene: TRBD2; j_gene: TRBJ2-2; CDR3aa: CASSRRRAGGPGGGELFF; CDR3nt: TGCGCCAGCAGCCGCCGACGAGCGGGGGGGCCTGGAGGCGGGGAGCTGTTTTTT
v_gene: TRBV10-3; abundance: .; d_gene: TRBD1; j_gene: TRBJ2-5; CDR3aa: CAIAGTGGTETQYF; CDR3nt: TGTGCCATCGCCGGGACAGGGGGCACGGAGACCCAGTACTTC